This T cell receptor (beta chain) was observed in a study of identical twins. The germline gives CDR1 SGHNT, CDR2 YYREEE (reference sequence). With 4 bases removed from V and 1 base from J, the gap between germline ends came to 11 bases. This CDR3 region has 14 residues. In TCRdb, the 5' RACE reads were re-called with MiXCR into one record per CDR3 protein. This table holds under 300,000 distinct CDR3 sequences, over 9.5% found once. This sample was shared with a second study, whose subject was yellow fever vaccine responses in identical twins.

The source of this sequence is a woman aged 18-29 years in good health. The source material was memory (CD45RO+) T cells sorted from blood. The rearrangement links TRBV5-4 to TRBJ2-5; the D gene is possibly TRBD1 (5 bases). In DNA, the CDR3 is TGTGCCAGCAGCGCGACAGTAAGCCAAGAGACCCAGTACTTC. Its protein product is CASSATVSQETQYF.